The present T cell receptor (beta chain) was sequenced within a study of shared clonotypes between healthy human individuals. This CDR3 comprises 15 residues. Trimming at V came to 0 bases and at J to 6 bases, leaving 8 bases not matched to a gene. The germline V gene has CDR1 ENHRY and CDR2 SYGVKD. Over several immunoSEQ plates, each subset's genomic DNA was distributed in even portions. Original data processing: Filtering differed for immunoSEQ, which gave only junction sequences without quality scores. Clones were read by immunoSEQ multiplex PCR, and TCRdb kept only the in-frame ones, dropping some. That table furnishes V, J and clone size, whereas the DNA furnished D and trimming. The sample lists about 470,000 clones, 79% occurring once.

Sequencing was done on a sample of PBMCs. This TCR was recovered from a middle-aged woman in good health. Some clones in this sample may be carry-over from other donors' samples. The rearrangement links TRBV10-3 to TRBJ2-7; 7 positions match TRBD2. The CDR3 loop reads CAISESGGSPTEQYF. As DNA, the CDR3 is TGTGCCATCAGTGAGTCCGGCGGGAGTCCCACCGAGCAGTACTTC.